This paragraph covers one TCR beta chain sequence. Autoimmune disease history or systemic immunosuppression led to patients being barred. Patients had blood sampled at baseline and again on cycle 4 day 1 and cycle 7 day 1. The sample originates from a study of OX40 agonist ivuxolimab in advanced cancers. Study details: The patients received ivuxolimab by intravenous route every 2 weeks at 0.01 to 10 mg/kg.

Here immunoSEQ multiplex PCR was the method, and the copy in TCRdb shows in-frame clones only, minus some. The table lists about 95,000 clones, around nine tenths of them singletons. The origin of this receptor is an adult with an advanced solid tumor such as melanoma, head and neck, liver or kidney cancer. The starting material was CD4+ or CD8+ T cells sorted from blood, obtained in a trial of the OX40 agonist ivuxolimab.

The CDR3 DNA reads as TGTGCCAGCAGTCCACGGGGCGGGTTCAGCAATCAGCCCCAGCATTTT. Translating it yields CASSPRGGFSNQPQHF. The V call is TRBV28, the J call TRBJ1-5, with a tentative D call TRBD1 (5 bases). This CDR3 comprises 16 residues. V lost 5 bases and J lost 1, with 15 bases in between. Germline CDR1 is MDHEN and CDR2 is SYDVKM.